These T cell receptor beta chains were read from a single sample in a study of T cells after yellow fever vaccination. From the 5' RACE reads, TCRdb called clonotypes with MiXCR, one entry per CDR3 protein. The data contain roughly 310,000 distinct CDR3 sequences, around 4% of them seen just once; the ten biggest clones take up roughly a quarter. This material consisted of PBMCs, taken on the day of the yellow fever booster vaccination. The origin of the receptors is a man between 18 and 35 years old who received the YFV17D yellow fever vaccine. CDR3s include the opening cysteine and the closing phenylalanine or tryptophan. Each record gives: clone size, J gene, V gene, CDR3 length, D gene, CDR3 DNA, CDR3 protein. The D gene is left open where the match is weak. Expanded clones are given a class, and other clones once, few, many or no size at all.

>few|TRBJ2-6|TRBV12-3/TRBV12-4|20|TRBD2
TGTGCCAGCAGTTTCGCCGGCCGAGCGGGGATCTTTTCGGGGGCCAACGTCCTGACTTTC
CASSFAGRAGIFSGANVLTF
>many|TRBJ2-3|TRBV6-5|15|TRBD2
TGTGCCAGCAGTAGACTAGCGGGGGGCACAGATACGCAGTATTTT
CASSRLAGGTDTQYF
>many|TRBJ2-2|TRBV4-3|16|NA
TGCGCCAGCAGCCAAGAAGTGGGGACCTACACCGGGGAGCTGTTTTTT
CASSQEVGTYTGELFF
>few|TRBJ2-1|TRBV9|15|TRBD1
TGTGCCAGCAGCGGGGGACAGGGTCTTCTTCATGAGCAGTTCTTC
CASSGGQGLLHEQFF
>many|TRBJ1-1|TRBV29-1|12|NA
TGCAGCGTTGGTCAGGGAGATACTGAAGCTTTCTTT
CSVGQGDTEAFF
>many|TRBJ2-2|TRBV27|16|TRBD2
TGTGCCAGCAGCCCATTCCCGGGACTAGCGGCCGGGGAGCTGTTTTTT
CASSPFPGLAAGELFF
>few|TRBJ1-1|TRBV7-2|14|TRBD1
TGTGCCAGCAGCATTAACAGGGGGAACACTGAAGCTTTCTTT
CASSINRGNTEAFF
>few|TRBJ2-3|TRBV5-1|16|TRBD1
TGCGCCAGCAGCTTGGGGGACAGGGGATACACAGATACGCAGTATTTT
CASSLGDRGYTDTQYF
>many|TRBJ1-2|TRBV5-4|15|NA
TGTGCCAGCAGCTTGGCTGTGCAGATTAACTATGGCTACACCTTC
CASSLAVQINYGYTF
>NA|TRBJ1-4|TRBV5-4|15|NA
TGTGCCAGCAGCTTGCGTAGCCCGGGAAATGAAAAACTGTTTTTT
CASSLRSPGNEKLFF
>NA|TRBJ1-1|TRBV7-9|16|NA
TGTGCCAGCAGTCACCCGAGGGGGAGGCCGGACACTGAAGCTTTCTTT
CASSHPRGRPDTEAFF
>many|TRBJ2-7|TRBV6-2/TRBV6-3|12|NA
TGTGCCAGCAGTCTGACAGGTCGGTGGCAGTACTTC
CASSLTGRWQYF
>NA|TRBJ2-7|TRBV7-8|14|TRBD1
TGTGCCAGCAGCTTAGCTCAGGGGGCCACCGGTCGGTACTTC
CASSLAQGATGRYF
>few|TRBJ1-1|TRBV20-1|11|NA
TGCAGTGCTAGAGGTGATACTGAAGCTTTCTTT
CSARGDTEAFF
>many|TRBJ2-5|TRBV5-1|13|NA
TGCGCCAGCAGCTTGGGGGGGTTGAAGACCCAGTACTTC
CASSLGGLKTQYF
>few|TRBJ2-3|TRBV4-3|17|TRBD2
TGCGCCAGCAGCCAAGATTGGGGCGGGGGGGTCACAGATACGCAGTATTTT
CASSQDWGGGVTDTQYF
>many|TRBJ2-3|TRBV5-1|17|NA
TGCGCCAGCAGCTTGGAGGCAGGGCCCTACCGCACAGATACGCAGTATTTT
CASSLEAGPYRTDTQYF
>many|TRBJ1-2|TRBV7-2|13|NA
TGTGCCAGCAGCTTACAGCCTAACTATGGCTACACCTTC
CASSLQPNYGYTF
>many|TRBJ2-3|TRBV7-2|16|TRBD2
TGTGCCAGCAGCTTAGAATTGGCGGGGGGTGCAGATACGCAGTATTTT
CASSLELAGGADTQYF
>NA|TRBJ2-7|TRBV20-1|16|TRBD1
TGCAGTGCTAGTTTTCTCGGGACAGGGCACACCTACGAGCAGTACTTC
CSASFLGTGHTYEQYF
>many|TRBJ1-3|TRBV12-3/TRBV12-4|15|NA
TGTGCCAGCAGCACAGGGTCCTACTCTGGAAACACCATATATTTT
CASSTGSYSGNTIYF
>many|TRBJ1-1|TRBV4-2|17|NA
TGTGCCAGCAGCCAGCCAGGCCCCCGCGTTTTGAACACTGAAGCTTTCTTT
CASSQPGPRVLNTEAFF
>NA|TRBJ1-2|TRBV30|13|NA
TGTGCCTGGGCTAAGGGTCGGCTCTATGGCTACACCTTC
CAWAKGRLYGYTF
>many|TRBJ2-1|TRBV7-2|18|TRBD2
TGTGCCAGCAGCTTAGTCAAAATCGGACTAGTATTCCACAATGAGCAGTTCTTC
CASSLVKIGLVFHNEQFF
>NA|TRBJ2-1|TRBV9|15|NA
TGTGCCAGCAGCGTGGATCGCGCAGGGACCTATGAGCAGTTCTTC
CASSVDRAGTYEQFF
>many|TRBJ1-1|TRBV5-1|15|NA
TGCGCCAGCAGCTTTAACGTTATGAGGGCCACTGAAGCTTTCTTT
CASSFNVMRATEAFF
>NA|TRBJ2-5|TRBV5-1|16|TRBD2
TGCGCCAGCAGCTTGGAAACTAGCGACCGGGCAGAGACCCAGTACTTC
CASSLETSDRAETQYF
>NA|TRBJ2-7|TRBV7-8|13|NA
TGTGCCAGCAGCTCGGGACGTTTATACGAGCAGTACTTC
CASSSGRLYEQYF